These 19 T cell receptor beta chains share one sample of origin, sequenced in a study of control samples from healthy donors and cancer patients. Measured with immunoSEQ multiplex PCR; TCRdb has only the in-frame clones, and not every one. Altogether roughly 88,000 clones are present, 90% to 95% being singletons, with the ten largest covering over 0.75%. Specimen: blood. The source of these receptors is a woman in her 30s in good health.

In its sample, this clone was seen a few times. Written as DNA, the CDR3 is TGTGCCAGTAGTACCACACGAAGGGGCAGCTCCTACGAGCAGTACTTC. Its protein product is CASSTTRRGSSYEQYF. V and J are TRBV19 and TRBJ2-7, with D possibly being TRBD1 (5 bases). V was cut by 4 bases and J by 0 bases, with 16 bases left in between. Germline V lookup: CDR1 LNHDA, CDR2 SQIVND (reference sequence). The CDR3 loop spans 16 amino acids.

The chain combines TRBV30 with TRBJ2-7; either TRBD1 or TRBD2 may supply D (5 bases each). The CDR3 totals 12 residues. Germline V CDR1 and CDR2: GTSNPN, SVGIG (reference sequence). V lost 4 bases, J lost 5 bases, and 12 bases lay in between. The CDR3 DNA reads TGTGCCTGGATTAGCGAAGGGGACGAGCAGTACTTC. Amino acids: CAWISEGDEQYF.

This clone was counted many times. This sequence joins TRBV4-2 and TRBJ2-3; 8 bases agree with TRBD2. The CDR3 extends over 17 amino acids. V lost 0 bases to trimming and J lost 2 bases; unmatched junction nucleotides: 7. CDR1 is LGHNA, CDR2 YNFKEQ, per germline. The CDR3 region is CASSQDPHSGATDTQYF. The CDR3 DNA reads TGTGCCAGCAGCCAAGATCCCCATAGCGGGGCCACAGATACGCAGTATTTT.

The V and J genes are TRBV11-3 and TRBJ1-1; 8 nucleotides agree with TRBD1. V dropped 5 bases and J dropped 5; count of bases not matched to a gene: 7. CDR3 size: 14 residues. Germline CDR1 SGHNT, CDR2 YENEEA. DNA of the CDR3: TGTGCCAGCAGCCGGACAGGGACTACAACTGAAGCTTTCTTT. This translates into CASSRTGTTTEAFF.

Ten or more counts support this clone. This CDR3 reads CASSLGAYNEQFF. The CDR3 DNA reads TGTGCCAGCAGCTTAGGGGCCTACAATGAGCAGTTCTTC. The chain combines TRBV7-6 with TRBJ2-1, with unresolved D. In germline, CDR1 is SGHVS, CDR2 FNYEAQ. This CDR3 is built from 13 residues. Trimming removed 1 base at V and 2 bases at J, with 3 bases between.

The gene calls are TRBV27 and TRBJ1-1; 9 nucleotides match TRBD1. This CDR3 region has 14 residues. Germline-derived CDR1 and CDR2 are MNHEY and SMNVEV (reference sequence). Germline trimming cut 6 bases from V and 1 base from J; bases unmatched to any gene: 3. The CDR3 spells CASRRQGENTEAFF. In nucleotides, the CDR3 is TGTGCCAGCAGGCGACAGGGGGAGAACACTGAAGCTTTCTTT.

In nucleotides, the CDR3 is TGCGCCAGCAGGGCCCCGGACAGGCGTAATGGGGGCTCACCCCTCCACTTT. Residues: CASRAPDRRNGGSPLHF. The V and J genes are TRBV10-1 and TRBJ1-6; TRBD1 matches 7 bases. CDR1 is WNHNN, CDR2 SYGVQD, per germline (reference sequence). V dropped 6 bases and J dropped 10; count of bases not matched to a gene: 18. The CDR3 sequence is 17 residues long.

The gene calls are TRBV7-9 and TRBJ1-4; maybe TRBD1 (5 bases). The CDR3 has 14 amino acids. Trimming stripped 1 base from V and 8 bases from J, with 11 bases between. Germline values: CDR1 SEHNR, CDR2 FQNEAQ (reference sequence). The CDR3 nucleotides are TGTGCCAGCAGCTTAGGGACCGGGGGAGAAAAACTGTTTTTT. It yields the protein CASSLGTGGEKLFF.

The V call is TRBV28, the J call TRBJ1-3; possibly TRBD1 for D (6 bases). The CDR3 sequence is 16 residues long. Trimming stripped 4 bases from V and 0 bases from J, with 13 bases between. CDR1 is MDHEN, CDR2 SYDVKM, per germline. CDR3 protein: CASSSPGQLSGNTIYF. CDR3 coding DNA: TGTGCCAGCAGTTCTCCGGGACAACTCTCTGGAAACACCATATATTTT.

The chain employs TRBV3-1 (or the pseudogene TRBV3-2) and TRBJ1-1, with D unresolved. Trimming removed 3 bases from V and 10 bases from J, with 12 bases in between. Germline V gives CDR1 LGHDT, CDR2 YNNKEL (reference sequence). The CDR3 covers 12 residues. The CDR3 DNA follows: TGTGCCAGCAGCCAGGACCCCAGGCGAGCTTTCTTT. Amino acid sequence: CASSQDPRRAFF.

The V gene is TRBV27, the J gene TRBJ1-2; 10 nucleotides agree with TRBD1. J lost 7 bases, V lost 5 bases, and 7 bases had no gene match. The CDR3 contains 14 residues. Germline assignment: CDR1 MNHEY and CDR2 SMNVEV (reference sequence). The CDR3 sequence is CASSAWDRGPGYTF. CDR3 DNA sequence: TGTGCCAGCAGTGCATGGGACAGGGGACCTGGCTACACCTTC.

The rearrangement joins TRBV4-1 to TRBJ2-7, with D possibly being TRBD1 (5 bases). The CDR3 is made up of 15 amino acids. The V gene lost 0 bases and the J gene lost 2 bases, with 11 bases spanning the gap. Germline V CDR1 and CDR2: MGHRA, YSYEKL. CDR3 bases: TGCGCCAGCAGCCAAGACAGGGTAGGGACCTACGAGCAGTACTTC. Translation gives CASSQDRVGTYEQYF.

The chain has TRBV9 and TRBJ1-2; 10 bases align to TRBD1. This CDR3 is built from 15 residues. The germline V gene encodes CDR1 SGDLS and CDR2 YYNGEE. J lost 8 bases, V lost 0 bases, and 7 bases had no gene match. The CDR3 loop is CASSVANDRGQGYTF. CDR3 DNA: TGTGCCAGCAGCGTAGCTAACGACAGGGGGCAAGGCTACACCTTC.

This clone showed up just once. V is TRBV28 and J is TRBJ2-5; D assignment may be TRBD1 or TRBD2 (6 bases each). V lost 6 bases and J 8 bases, leaving 16 bases between the germline ends. The CDR3 sequence is 13 residues long. Germline loops: CDR1 MDHEN, CDR2 SYDVKM. CDR3 nucleotides: TGTGCCAGCAGGGTGACGGGGGCCGAAACCCAGTACTTC. This encodes CASRVTGAETQYF.

The genes are TRBV19 and TRBJ2-1; 7 nucleotides align to TRBD1. Trimming cost V 8 bases and J 1 base; bases outside gene matches: 8. The CDR3 consists of 15 residues. From germline, CDR1 is LNHDA and CDR2 SQIVND (reference sequence). The DNA for the CDR3 is TGTGCCAGTCTCTCTGCAGGGGGTTCCTACAATGAGCAGTTCTTC. Protein sequence: CASLSAGGSYNEQFF.

V gene TRBV5-1 combines with J gene TRBJ1-4; TRBD1 matches at 8 bases. CDR3 length: 15 amino acids. The V segment lost 0 bases and the J segment 3 bases; nucleotides outside the gene matches: 1. In germline, CDR1 is SGHRS, CDR2 YFSETQ. The DNA of the CDR3 is TGCGCCAGCAGCTTGGGGGACAGGCCTAATGAAAAACTGTTTTTT. Protein sequence: CASSLGDRPNEKLFF.

V gene TRBV30 combines with J gene TRBJ2-1, with D tentatively TRBD2 (6 bases). Trimming stripped 2 bases from V and 5 bases from J, with 10 bases between. Germline lookup yields CDR1 GTSNPN and CDR2 SVGIG (reference sequence). This CDR3 is built from 13 residues. As DNA, the CDR3 is TGTGCCTGGAGTCTGCTAGCGAACAATGAGCAGTTCTTC. Its protein is CAWSLLANNEQFF.

V usage is TRBV14 and J usage is TRBJ2-5, with D possibly matching TRBD1 (6 bases). The CDR3 loop spans 17 amino acids. CDR1 is SGHDN and CDR2 is FVKESK in the germline V gene. With 0 bases removed from V and 4 bases from J, the gap between germline ends came to 18 bases. The CDR3 reads CASSQDEFGGWLETQYF. The CDR3 DNA sequence: TGTGCCAGCAGCCAAGATGAATTTGGGGGCTGGTTAGAGACCCAGTACTTC. Combining the CDR3 with reference TRBV14 and TRBJ2-5 gives the whole variable domain EAGVTQFPSHSVIEKGQTVTLRCDPISGHDNLYWYRRVMGKEIKFLLHFVKESKQDESGMPNNRFLAERTGGTYSTLKVQPAELEDSGVYFCASSQDEFGGWLETQYFGPGTRLLVL.

V usage is TRBV10-3 and J usage is TRBJ1-1; D gene unclear. V lost 4 bases and J lost 3, with 9 bases in between. The CDR3 extends over 13 amino acids. Germline CDR1 is ENHRY and CDR2 is SYGVKD. The DNA for the CDR3 is TGTGCCATCAGTGGGGTCTTGGACACTGAAGCTTTCTTT. Translation gives CAISGVLDTEAFF.